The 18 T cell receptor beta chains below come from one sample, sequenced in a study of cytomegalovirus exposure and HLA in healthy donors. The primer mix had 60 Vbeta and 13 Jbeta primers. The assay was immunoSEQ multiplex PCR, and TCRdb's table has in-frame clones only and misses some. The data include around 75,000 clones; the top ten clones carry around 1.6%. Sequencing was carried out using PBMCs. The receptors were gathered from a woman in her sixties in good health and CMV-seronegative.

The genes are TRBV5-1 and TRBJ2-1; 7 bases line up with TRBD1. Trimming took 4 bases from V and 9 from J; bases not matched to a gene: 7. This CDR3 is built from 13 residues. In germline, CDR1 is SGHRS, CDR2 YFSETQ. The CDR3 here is CASSTDRAIEQFF. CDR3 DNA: TGCGCCAGCAGCACAGACAGGGCGATTGAGCAGTTCTTC.

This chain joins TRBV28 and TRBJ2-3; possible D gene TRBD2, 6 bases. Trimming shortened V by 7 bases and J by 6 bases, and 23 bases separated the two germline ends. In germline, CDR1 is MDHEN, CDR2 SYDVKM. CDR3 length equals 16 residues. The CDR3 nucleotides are TGTGCCAGCACATCTTTAGCACGTGGCGGGACGGATACGCAGTATTTT. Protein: CASTSLARGGTDTQYF.

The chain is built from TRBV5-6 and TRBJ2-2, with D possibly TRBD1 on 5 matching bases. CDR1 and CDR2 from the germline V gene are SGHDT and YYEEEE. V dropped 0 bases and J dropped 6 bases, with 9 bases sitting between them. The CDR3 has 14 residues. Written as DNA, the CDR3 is TGTGCCAGCAGCTTGGCTGGGGCGTCCGGGGAGCTGTTTTTT. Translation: CASSLAGASGELFF.

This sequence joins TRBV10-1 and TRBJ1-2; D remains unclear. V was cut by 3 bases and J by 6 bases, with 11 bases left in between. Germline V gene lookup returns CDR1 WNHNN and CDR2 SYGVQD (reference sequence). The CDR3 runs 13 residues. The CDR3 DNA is TGCGCCAGCAGTGATACTCCACGGGATGGCTACACCTTC. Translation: CASSDTPRDGYTF.

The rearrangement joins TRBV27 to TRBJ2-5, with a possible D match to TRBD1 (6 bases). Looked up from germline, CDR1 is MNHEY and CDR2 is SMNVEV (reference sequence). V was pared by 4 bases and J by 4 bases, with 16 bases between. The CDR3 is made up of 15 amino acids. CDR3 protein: CASSSYRQEAETQYF. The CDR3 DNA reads TGTGCCAGCAGTTCCTACAGACAGGAGGCAGAGACCCAGTACTTC.

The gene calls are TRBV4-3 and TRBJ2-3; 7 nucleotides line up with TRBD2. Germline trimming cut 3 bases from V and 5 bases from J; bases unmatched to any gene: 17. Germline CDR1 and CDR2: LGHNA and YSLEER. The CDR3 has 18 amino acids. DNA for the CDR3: TGCGCCAGCAGCCATGAGGCCCTCTATGCGGGAGCTAGAGATACGCAGTATTTT. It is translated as CASSHEALYAGARDTQYF.

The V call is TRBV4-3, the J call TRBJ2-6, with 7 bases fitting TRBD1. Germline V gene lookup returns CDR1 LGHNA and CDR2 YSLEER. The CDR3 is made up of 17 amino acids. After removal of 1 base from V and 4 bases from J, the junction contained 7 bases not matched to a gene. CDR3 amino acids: CASSQGYRGWGANVLTF. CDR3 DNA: TGCGCCAGCAGCCAAGGCTACAGGGGCTGGGGGGCCAACGTCCTGACTTTC.

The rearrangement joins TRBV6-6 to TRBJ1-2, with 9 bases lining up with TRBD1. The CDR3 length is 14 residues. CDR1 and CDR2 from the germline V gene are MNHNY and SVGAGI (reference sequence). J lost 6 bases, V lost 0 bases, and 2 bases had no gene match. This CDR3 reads CASSYSTGGNGYTF. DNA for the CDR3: TGTGCCAGCAGTTACTCGACAGGGGGTAATGGCTACACCTTC.

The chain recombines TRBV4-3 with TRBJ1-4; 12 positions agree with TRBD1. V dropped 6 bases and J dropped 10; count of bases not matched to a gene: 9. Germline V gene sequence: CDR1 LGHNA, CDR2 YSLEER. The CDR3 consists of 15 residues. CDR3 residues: CASSPLGTGGVKLFF. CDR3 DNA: TGCGCCAGCAGTCCGTTGGGGACAGGGGGCGTAAAACTGTTTTTT.

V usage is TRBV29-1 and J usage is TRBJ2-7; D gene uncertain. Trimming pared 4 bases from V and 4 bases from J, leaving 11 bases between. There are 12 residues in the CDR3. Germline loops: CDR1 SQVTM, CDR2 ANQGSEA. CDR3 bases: TGCAGCGTTGCAAGAAGCCTGTACGAGCAGTACTTC. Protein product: CSVARSLYEQYF.

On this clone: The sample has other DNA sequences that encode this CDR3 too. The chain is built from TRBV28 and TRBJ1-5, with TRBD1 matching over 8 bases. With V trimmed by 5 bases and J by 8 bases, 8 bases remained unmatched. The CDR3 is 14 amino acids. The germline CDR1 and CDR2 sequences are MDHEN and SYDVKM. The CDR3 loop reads CASSPRQGWEPQHF. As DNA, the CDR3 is TGTGCCAGCAGTCCTAGACAGGGGTGGGAGCCCCAGCATTTT.

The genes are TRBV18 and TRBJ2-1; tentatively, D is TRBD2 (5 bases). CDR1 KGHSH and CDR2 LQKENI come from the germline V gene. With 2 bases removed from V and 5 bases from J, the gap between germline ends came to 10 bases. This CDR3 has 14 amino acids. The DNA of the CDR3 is TGTGCCAGCTCACCAGTACTAGGTAACAATGAGCAGTTCTTC. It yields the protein CASSPVLGNNEQFF.

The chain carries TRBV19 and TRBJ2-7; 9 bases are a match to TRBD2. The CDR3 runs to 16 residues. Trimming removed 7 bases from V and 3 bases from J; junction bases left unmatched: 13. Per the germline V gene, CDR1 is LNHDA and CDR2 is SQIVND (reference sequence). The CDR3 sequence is CASTAGASGRIYEQYF. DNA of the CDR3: TGTGCCAGTACCGCTGGGGCCAGCGGGAGGATCTACGAGCAGTACTTC. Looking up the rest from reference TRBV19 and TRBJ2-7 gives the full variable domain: DGGITQSPKYLFRKEGQNVTLSCEQNLNHDAMYWYRQDPGQGLRLIYYSQIVNDFQKGDIAEGYSVSREKKESFPLTVTSAQKNPTAFYLCASTAGASGRIYEQYFGPGTRLTVT.

CDR3 in amino acids: CASSLEAGNEQFF. DNA of the CDR3: TGTGCCAGCAGCTTAGAGGCGGGGAATGAGCAGTTCTTC. The V call is TRBV7-9, the J call TRBJ2-1; D is perhaps TRBD2 (6 bases). The CDR3 has 13 amino acids. Trimming removed 1 base from V and 7 bases from J, with 8 bases in between. Looked up from germline, CDR1 is SEHNR and CDR2 is FQNEAQ (reference sequence).

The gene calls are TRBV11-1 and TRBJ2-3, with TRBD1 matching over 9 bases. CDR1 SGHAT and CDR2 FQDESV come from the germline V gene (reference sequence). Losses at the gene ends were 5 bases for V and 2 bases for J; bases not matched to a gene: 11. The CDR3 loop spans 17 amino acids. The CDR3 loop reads CASSLETGGTFTDTQYF. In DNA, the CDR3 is TGTGCCAGCAGCCTCGAGACAGGGGGGACCTTCACAGATACGCAGTATTTT.

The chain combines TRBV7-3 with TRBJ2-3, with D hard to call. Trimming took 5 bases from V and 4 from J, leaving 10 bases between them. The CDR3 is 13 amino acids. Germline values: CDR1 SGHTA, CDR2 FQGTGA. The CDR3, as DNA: TGTGCCAGCAGCCCCCAAGGAGCAGATACGCAGTATTTT. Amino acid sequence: CASSPQGADTQYF.

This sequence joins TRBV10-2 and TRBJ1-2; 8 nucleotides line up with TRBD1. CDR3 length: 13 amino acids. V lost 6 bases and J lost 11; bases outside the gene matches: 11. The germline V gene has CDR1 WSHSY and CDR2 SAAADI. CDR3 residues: CASRGTDRVEYTF. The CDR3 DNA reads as TGCGCCAGCAGGGGGACGGACAGGGTCGAGTACACCTTC.

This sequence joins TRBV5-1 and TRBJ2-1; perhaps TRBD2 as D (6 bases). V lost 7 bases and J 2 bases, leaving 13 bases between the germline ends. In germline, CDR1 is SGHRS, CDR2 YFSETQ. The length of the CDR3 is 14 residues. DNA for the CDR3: TGCGCCAGCTCTATCGGGGGAGCCTACAATGAGCAGTTCTTC. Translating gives CASSIGGAYNEQFF.